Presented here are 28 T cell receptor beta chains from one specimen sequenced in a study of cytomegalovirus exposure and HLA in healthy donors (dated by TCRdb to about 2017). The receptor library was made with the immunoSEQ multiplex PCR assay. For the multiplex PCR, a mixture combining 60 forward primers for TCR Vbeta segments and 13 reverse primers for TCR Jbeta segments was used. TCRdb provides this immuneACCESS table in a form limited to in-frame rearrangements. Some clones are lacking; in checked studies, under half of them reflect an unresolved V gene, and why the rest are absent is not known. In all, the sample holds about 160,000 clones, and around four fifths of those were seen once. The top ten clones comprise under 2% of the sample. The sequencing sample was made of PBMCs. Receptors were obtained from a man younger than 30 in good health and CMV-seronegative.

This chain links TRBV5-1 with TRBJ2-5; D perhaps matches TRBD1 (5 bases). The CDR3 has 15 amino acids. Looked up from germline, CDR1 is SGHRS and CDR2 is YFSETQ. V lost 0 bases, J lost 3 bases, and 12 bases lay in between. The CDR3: CASSLDSGREETQYF. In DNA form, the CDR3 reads TGCGCCAGCAGCTTGGATTCGGGCAGGGAAGAGACCCAGTACTTC.

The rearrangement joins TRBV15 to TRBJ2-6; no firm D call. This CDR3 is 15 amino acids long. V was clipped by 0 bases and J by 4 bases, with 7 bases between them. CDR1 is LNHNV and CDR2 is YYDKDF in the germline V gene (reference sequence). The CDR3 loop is CATSRDVAGANVLTF. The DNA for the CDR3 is TGTGCCACCAGCAGAGATGTGGCCGGGGCCAACGTCCTGACTTTC.

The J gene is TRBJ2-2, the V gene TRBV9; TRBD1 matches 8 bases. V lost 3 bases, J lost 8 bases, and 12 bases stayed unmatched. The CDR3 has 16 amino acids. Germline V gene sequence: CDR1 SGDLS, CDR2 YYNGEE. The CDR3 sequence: CASSGRQGPNRGELFF. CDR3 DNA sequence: TGTGCCAGCAGCGGGAGACAGGGGCCAAATCGGGGGGAGCTGTTTTTT.

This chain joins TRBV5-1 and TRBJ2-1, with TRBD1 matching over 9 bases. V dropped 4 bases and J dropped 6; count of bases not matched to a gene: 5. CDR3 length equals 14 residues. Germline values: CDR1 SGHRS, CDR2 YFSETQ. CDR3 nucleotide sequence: TGCGCCAGCAGCCACCGGGACAGGGCCAATGAGCAGTTCTTC. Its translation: CASSHRDRANEQFF.

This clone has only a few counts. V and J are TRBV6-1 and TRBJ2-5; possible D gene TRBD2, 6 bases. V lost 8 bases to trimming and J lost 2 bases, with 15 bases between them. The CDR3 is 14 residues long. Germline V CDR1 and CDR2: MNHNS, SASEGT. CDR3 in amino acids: CASRPRDLQETQYF. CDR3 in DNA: TGTGCCAGCCGACCCCGGGACTTACAAGAGACCCAGTACTTC.

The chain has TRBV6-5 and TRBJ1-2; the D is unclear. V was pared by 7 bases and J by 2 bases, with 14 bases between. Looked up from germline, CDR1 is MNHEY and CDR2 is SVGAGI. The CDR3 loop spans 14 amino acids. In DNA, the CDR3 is TGTGCCAGCACAGAAAATGTCAGAAACTATGGCTACACCTTC. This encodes CASTENVRNYGYTF.

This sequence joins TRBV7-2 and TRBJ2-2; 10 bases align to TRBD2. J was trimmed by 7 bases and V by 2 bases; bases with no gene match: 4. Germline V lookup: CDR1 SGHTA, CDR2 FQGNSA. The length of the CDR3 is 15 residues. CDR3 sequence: CASSLLASGGGELFF. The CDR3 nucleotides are TGTGCCAGCAGCTTATTAGCTAGCGGGGGCGGGGAGCTGTTTTTT.

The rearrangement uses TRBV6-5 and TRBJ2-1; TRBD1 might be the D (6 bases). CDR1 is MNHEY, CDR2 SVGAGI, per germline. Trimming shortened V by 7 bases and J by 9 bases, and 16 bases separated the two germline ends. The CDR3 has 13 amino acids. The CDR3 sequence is CASNGGGAGEQFF. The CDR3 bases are TGTGCCAGCAATGGGGGCGGAGCCGGTGAGCAGTTCTTC.

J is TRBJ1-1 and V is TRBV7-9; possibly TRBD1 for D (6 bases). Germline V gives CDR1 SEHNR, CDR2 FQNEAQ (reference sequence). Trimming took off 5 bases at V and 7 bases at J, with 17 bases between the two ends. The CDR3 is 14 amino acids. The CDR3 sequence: CASSALTGRGEAFF. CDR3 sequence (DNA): TGTGCCAGCAGCGCCCTGACAGGTAGGGGTGAAGCTTTCTTT.

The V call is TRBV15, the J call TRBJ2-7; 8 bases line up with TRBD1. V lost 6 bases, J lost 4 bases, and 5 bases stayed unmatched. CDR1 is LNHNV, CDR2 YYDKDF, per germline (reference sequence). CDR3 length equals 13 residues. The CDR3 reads CATRGQGLYEQYF. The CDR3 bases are TGTGCCACCAGAGGACAGGGTCTGTACGAGCAGTACTTC.

This CDR3 is CASRQGGTGELFF. The DNA of the CDR3 is TGTGCCAGCAGACAAGGAGGCACCGGGGAGCTGTTTTTT. This chain uses TRBV6-5 with TRBJ2-2; D possibly corresponds to TRBD2 (5 bases). The CDR3 loop spans 13 amino acids. Germline V CDR1 and CDR2: MNHEY, SVGAGI. V was shortened by 6 bases and J by 4 bases, with 9 bases between the two germline ends.

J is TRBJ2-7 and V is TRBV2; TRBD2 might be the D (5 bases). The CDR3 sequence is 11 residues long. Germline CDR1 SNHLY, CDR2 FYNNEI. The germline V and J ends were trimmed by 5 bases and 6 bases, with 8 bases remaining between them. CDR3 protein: CASSLALEQYF. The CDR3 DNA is TGTGCCAGCAGTCTAGCTCTCGAGCAGTACTTC.

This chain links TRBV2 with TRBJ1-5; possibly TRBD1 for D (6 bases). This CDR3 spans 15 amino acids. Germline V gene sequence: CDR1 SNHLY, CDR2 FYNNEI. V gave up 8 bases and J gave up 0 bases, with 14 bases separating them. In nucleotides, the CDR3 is TGTGCCAGCTCGCGGGGGCCATTTAGCAATCAGCCCCAGCATTTT. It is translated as CASSRGPFSNQPQHF.

CDR3: CASSPVKIPGGDSANEQFF. The CDR3, as DNA: TGCGCCAGCAGCCCAGTCAAGATCCCGGGTGGGGATAGCGCGAATGAGCAGTTCTTC. This chain uses TRBV23-1 with TRBJ2-1; D is possibly TRBD2 (5 bases). TRBV23-1 is given ORF status, its function remaining uncertain. Trimming took off 6 bases at V and 7 bases at J, with 31 bases between the two ends. The CDR3 sequence is 19 residues long.

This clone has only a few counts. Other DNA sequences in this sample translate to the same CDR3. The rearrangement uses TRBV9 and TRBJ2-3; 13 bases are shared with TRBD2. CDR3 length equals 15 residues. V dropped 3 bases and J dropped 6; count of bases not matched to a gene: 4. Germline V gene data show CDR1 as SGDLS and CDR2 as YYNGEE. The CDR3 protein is CASSGGLAGVDTQYF. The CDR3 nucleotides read TGTGCCAGCAGCGGTGGACTAGCGGGGGTTGATACGCAGTATTTT.

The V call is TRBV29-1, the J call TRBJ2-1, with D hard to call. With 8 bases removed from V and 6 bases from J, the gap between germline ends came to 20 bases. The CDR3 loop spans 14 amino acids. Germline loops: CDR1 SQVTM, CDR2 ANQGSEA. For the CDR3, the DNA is TGCAGCTCAGTCTTTAGAGAGGCTCGCAATGAGCAGTTCTTC. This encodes CSSVFREARNEQFF.

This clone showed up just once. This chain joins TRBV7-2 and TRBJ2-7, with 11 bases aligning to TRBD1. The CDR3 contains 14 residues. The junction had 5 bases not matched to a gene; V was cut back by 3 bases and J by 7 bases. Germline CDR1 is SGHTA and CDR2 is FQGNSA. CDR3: CASSFGTGGREQYF. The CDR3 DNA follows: TGTGCCAGCAGCTTTGGGACAGGGGGACGGGAGCAGTACTTC.

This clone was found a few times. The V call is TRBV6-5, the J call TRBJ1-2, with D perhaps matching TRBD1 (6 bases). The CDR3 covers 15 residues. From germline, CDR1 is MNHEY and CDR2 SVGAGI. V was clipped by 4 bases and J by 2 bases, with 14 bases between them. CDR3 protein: CASSFYRTENYGYTF. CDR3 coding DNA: TGTGCCAGCAGTTTCTACCGGACAGAAAACTATGGCTACACCTTC.

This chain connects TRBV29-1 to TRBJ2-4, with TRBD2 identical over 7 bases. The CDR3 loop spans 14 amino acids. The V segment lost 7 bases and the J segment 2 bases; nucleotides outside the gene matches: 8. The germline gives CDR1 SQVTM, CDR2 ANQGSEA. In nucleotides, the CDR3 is TGCAGCGGATTCGGGAGCGGGACCAAAAACATTCAGTACTTC. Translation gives CSGFGSGTKNIQYF.

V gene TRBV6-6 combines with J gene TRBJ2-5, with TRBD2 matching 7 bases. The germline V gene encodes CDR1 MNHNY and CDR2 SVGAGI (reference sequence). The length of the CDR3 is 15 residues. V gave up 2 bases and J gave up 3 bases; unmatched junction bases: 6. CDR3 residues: CASSYGEGGEETQYF. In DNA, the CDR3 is TGTGCCAGCAGTTACGGGGAGGGAGGGGAAGAGACCCAGTACTTC.

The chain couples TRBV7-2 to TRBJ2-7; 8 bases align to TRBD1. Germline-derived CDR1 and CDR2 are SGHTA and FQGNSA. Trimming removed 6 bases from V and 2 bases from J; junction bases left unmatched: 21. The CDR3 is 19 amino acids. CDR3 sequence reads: CASSSGPWWRGQDTYEQYF. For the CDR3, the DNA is TGTGCCAGCAGTTCCGGTCCGTGGTGGCGGGGACAGGATACCTACGAGCAGTACTTC.

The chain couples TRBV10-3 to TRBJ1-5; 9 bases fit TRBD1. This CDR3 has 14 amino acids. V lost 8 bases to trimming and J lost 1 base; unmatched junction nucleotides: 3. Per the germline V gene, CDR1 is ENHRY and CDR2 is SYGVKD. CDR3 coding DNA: TGTGCCATCGCCGGACAGGGGAGCAATCAGCCCCAGCATTTT. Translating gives CAIAGQGSNQPQHF.

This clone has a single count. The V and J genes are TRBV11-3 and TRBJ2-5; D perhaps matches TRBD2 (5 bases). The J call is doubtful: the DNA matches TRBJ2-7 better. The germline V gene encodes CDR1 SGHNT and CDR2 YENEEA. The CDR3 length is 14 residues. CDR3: CASSPTGWRSEQYF. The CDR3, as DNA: TGTGCCAGCAGCCCCACGGGCTGGAGGAGCGAGCAGTACTTC.

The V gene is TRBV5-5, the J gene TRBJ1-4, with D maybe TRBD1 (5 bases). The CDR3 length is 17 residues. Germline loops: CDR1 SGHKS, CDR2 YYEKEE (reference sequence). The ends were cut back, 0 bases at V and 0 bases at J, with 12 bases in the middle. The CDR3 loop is CASSLEGPVATNEKLFF. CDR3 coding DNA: TGTGCCAGCAGCTTGGAGGGGCCAGTTGCAACTAATGAAAAACTGTTTTTT.

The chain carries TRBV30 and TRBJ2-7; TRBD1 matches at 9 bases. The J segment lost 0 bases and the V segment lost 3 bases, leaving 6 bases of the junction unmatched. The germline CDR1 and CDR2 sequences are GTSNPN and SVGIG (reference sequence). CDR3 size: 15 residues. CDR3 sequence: CAWRRQGDVSYEQYF. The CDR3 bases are TGTGCCTGGAGGAGACAGGGGGACGTCTCCTACGAGCAGTACTTC.

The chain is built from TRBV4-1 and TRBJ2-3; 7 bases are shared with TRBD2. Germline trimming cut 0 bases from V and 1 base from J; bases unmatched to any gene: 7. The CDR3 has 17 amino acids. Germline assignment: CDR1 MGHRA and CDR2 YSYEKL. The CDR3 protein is CASSQDRLAAGTDTQYF. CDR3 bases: TGCGCCAGCAGCCAAGACCGGCTAGCGGCGGGCACAGATACGCAGTATTTT.

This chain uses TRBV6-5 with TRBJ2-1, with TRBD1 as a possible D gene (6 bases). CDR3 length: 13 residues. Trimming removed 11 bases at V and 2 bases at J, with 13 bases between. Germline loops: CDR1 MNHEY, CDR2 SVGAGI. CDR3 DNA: TGTGCCTCCTCCTGGGGGCCCTACAATGAGCAGTTCTTC. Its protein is CASSWGPYNEQFF.

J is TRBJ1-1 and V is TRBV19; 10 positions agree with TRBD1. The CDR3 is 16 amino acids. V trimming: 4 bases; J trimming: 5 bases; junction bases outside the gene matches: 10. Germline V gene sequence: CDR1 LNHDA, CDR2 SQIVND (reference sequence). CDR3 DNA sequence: TGTGCCAGTAGTACCCTAGACAGGGGGCGCAGGACTGAAGCTTTCTTT. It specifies CASSTLDRGRRTEAFF.